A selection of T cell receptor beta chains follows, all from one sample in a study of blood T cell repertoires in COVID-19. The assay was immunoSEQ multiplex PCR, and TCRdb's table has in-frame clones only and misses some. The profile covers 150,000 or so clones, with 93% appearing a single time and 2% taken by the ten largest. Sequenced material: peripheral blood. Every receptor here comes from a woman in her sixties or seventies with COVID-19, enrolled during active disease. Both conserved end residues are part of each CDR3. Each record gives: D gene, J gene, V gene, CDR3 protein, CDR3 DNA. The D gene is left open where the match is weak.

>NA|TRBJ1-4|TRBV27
CASSISGGQSNEKLFF
TGTGCCAGCAGTATTAGTGGCGGGCAGTCTAATGAAAAACTGTTTTTT
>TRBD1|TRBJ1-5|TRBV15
CATSNLDRGFEQPQHF
TGTGCCACCAGCAACCTAGACAGGGGGTTTGAGCAGCCCCAGCATTTT
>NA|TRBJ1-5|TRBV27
CASSLGGGWPQHF
TGTGCCAGCAGTTTAGGTGGGGGCTGGCCCCAGCATTTT
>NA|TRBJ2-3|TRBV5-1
CASSLRVASEGTDTQYF
TGCGCCAGCAGCTTGAGGGTCGCTAGCGAGGGCACAGATACGCAGTATTTT
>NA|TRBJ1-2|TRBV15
CATSRVGHQAGYTF
TGTGCCACCAGCAGAGTAGGACACCAGGCTGGCTACACCTTC
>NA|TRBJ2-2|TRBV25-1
CASSGDIYTGELFF
TGTGCCAGCAGTGGCGACATCTACACCGGGGAGCTGTTTTTT
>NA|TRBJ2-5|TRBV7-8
CASSSRERETQYF
TGTGCCAGCAGCTCCCGGGAGCGGGAGACCCAGTACTTC
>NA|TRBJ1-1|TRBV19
CASSHRFRTEAFF
TGTGCCAGTAGTCACAGATTCCGTACTGAAGCTTTCTTT
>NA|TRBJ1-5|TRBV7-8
CASSGTNSNQPQHF
TGTGCCAGCAGCGGCACTAATAGCAATCAGCCCCAGCATTTT
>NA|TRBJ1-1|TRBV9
CASSLDTYTEAFF
TGTGCCAGCAGCCTGGACACTTACACTGAAGCTTTCTTT
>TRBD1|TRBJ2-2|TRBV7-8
CASVGGQGSTGELFF
TGTGCGAGCGTAGGGGGACAGGGGAGCACCGGGGAGCTGTTTTTT
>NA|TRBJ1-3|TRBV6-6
CASSLTGTSGNTIYF
TGTGCCAGCAGCCTAACAGGGACGTCTGGAAACACCATATATTTT
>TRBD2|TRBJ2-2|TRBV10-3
CAISGSGTSGGKHRNGELFF
TGTGCCATCAGTGGGTCCGGGACTAGCGGGGGGAAGCACCGAAACGGGGAGCTGTTTTTT
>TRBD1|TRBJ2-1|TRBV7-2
CASSFTWGQGGNEQFF
TGTGCCAGCAGCTTCACTTGGGGACAGGGAGGAAATGAGCAGTTCTTC